The clone carrying this T cell receptor (beta chain) was detected once. The data were taken from a study of T cell changes during pregnancy in multiple sclerosis. The CDR3 loop spans 13 amino acids. Trimming removed 0 bases from V and 4 bases from J; junction bases left unmatched: 0. The V gene's germline CDR1 is SGDLS and CDR2 YYNGEE. Generated by immunoSEQ multiplex PCR, the TCRdb table keeps only in-frame clones and is missing some. The table lists tens of thousands of clones, about 90% of them singletons. V gene TRBV9 combines with J gene TRBJ1-2, with 7 bases identical to TRBD1. The sequences come from peripheral blood, collected in the third trimester of pregnancy. This clonotype was obtained from a female donor in good health, enrolled as a control in a pregnancy study. Written as DNA, the CDR3 is TGTGCCAGCAGCGTAGCAGGGGGCTATGGCTACACCTTC. As protein: CASSVAGGYGYTF.